The clone carrying this TCR beta chain was counted only a few times. What it binds is unknown. PCR involved 60 Vbeta and 13 Jbeta primers. This table comes from immunoSEQ multiplex PCR, and its TCRdb copy is limited to in-frame clones, with some not included. This table has around 190,000 clones, about 9% appearing once. This entry belongs to a study of cytomegalovirus exposure and HLA in healthy donors. General study findings and limits: A missense variant in DCLRE1C was later tied to TCR beta V- and J-gene trimming. It is likely that the observed cluster of highly shared sequence variants was a sequencing artifact. Among TCR beta chains, those listed as cytomegalovirus-associated numbered around 180. The classifier reportedly diagnosed cytomegalovirus status with high sensitivity and specificity.

Source material: PBMCs. The sequence was obtained from a young woman in good health and CMV-seropositive.

The CDR3, as DNA: TGTGCCAGCAGTTACGATGGGACAGGGGTCGAGCAGTACTTC. Protein: CASSYDGTGVEQYF. The chain joins TRBV6-5 to TRBJ2-7; 10 nucleotides agree with TRBD1. In germline, CDR1 is MNHEY, CDR2 SVGAGI. With 2 bases clipped from V and 6 bases from J, the junction kept 4 bases outside the gene matches. The CDR3 loop spans 14 amino acids.